This T cell receptor (beta chain) was identified in a study of T cells in localized non-small cell lung cancer. The assay was immunoSEQ multiplex PCR, and TCRdb's table has in-frame clones only and misses some. The table lists around 40,000 clones, approximately 83% of them singletons. Looked up from germline, CDR1 is KGHSH and CDR2 is LQKENI. This CDR3 is built from 15 residues. V trimming: 5 bases; J trimming: 0 bases; junction bases outside the gene matches: 2. Study conclusions and caveats: Among the top 100 tumor clones, a median approximately 55 appeared in adjacent lung. Tumor showed lower T cell clonality than uninvolved adjacent lung, where it was highest.

Concerning this clone: What it binds is unknown.

The chain has TRBV18 and TRBJ2-2; 8 positions match TRBD1. This TCR was sampled from a man aged 40 to 69 with stage I lung adenocarcinoma. The source material was peripheral blood, sampled before any cancer treatment. For the CDR3, the DNA is TGTGCCAGCTCAAAGGGACAGGCGAACACCGGGGAGCTGTTTTTT. This encodes CASSKGQANTGELFF.